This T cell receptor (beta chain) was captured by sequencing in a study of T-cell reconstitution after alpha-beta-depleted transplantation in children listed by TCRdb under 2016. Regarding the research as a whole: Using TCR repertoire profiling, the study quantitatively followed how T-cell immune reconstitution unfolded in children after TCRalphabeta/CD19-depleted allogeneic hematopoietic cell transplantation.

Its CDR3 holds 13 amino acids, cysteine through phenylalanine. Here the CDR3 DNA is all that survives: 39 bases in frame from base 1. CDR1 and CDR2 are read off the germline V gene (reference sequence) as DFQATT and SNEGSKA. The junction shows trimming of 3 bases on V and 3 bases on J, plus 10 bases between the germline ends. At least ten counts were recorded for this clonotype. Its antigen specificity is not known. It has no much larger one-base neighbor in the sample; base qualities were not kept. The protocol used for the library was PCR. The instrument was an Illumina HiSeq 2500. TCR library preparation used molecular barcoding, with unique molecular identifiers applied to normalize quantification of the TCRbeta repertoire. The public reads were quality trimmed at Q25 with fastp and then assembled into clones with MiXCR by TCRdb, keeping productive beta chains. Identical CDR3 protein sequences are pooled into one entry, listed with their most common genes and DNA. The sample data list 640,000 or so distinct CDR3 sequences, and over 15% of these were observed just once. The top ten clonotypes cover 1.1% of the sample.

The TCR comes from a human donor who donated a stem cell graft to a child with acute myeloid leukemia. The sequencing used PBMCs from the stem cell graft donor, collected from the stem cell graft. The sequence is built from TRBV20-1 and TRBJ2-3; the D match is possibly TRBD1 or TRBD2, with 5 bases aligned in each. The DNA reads TGCAGTGCTAGGGGGGTGGAGACAGATACGCAGTATTTT. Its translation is CSARGVETDTQYF.